This entry concerns a single T cell receptor beta chain. The data are from a study of blood T cell repertoires in COVID-19. Background on the study: COVID-19 samples, acute and convalescent, were from the United States, Italy and Spain. The analysed material was cDNA or gDNA that came from T cells, B-cell-depleted T cells, or PBMCs.

Repertoires were generated with immunoSEQ multiplex PCR, while TCRdb's copy carries only in-frame clones and drops some. The sample carries 80,000 to 95,000 clones, about 85% recorded once. Input material: peripheral blood. The sequence derives from a man of 80 years or more with active or convalescent COVID-19.

The CDR3 is CASSKPTSGVSTDTQYF. CDR3 nucleotide sequence: TGTGCCAGCAGCAAGCCCACTAGCGGGGTAAGCACAGATACGCAGTATTTT. This chain connects TRBV5-4 to TRBJ2-3; 10 positions match TRBD2. V was pared by 4 bases and J by 0 bases, with 8 bases of the junction left unmatched. This CDR3 comprises 17 residues. CDR1 SGHNT and CDR2 YYREEE come from the germline V gene (reference sequence).